The 8 T cell receptor beta chains listed next were all sequenced from one sample in a study of blood T cell repertoires in COVID-19. Using immunoSEQ multiplex PCR, the repertoire was profiled, and TCRdb retains in-frame clones only, with some absent. The data hold about 190,000 clones, with roughly 80% observed a single time. The material sequenced was peripheral blood. The receptors were sampled from a woman younger than 45 with acute or convalescent COVID-19.

As DNA, the CDR3 is TGCGCCAGCAGCCAAGATGACTCCTGGGTGGGTAGGGGGTCTGGAAACACCATATATTTT. It is translated as CASSQDDSWVGRGSGNTIYF. The genes are TRBV4-1 and TRBJ1-3; D may be TRBD1 (6 bases). V was cut by 0 bases and J by 1 base, with 22 bases left in between. Germline-derived CDR1 and CDR2 are MGHRA and YSYEKL. The length of the CDR3 is 20 residues.

Worth noting for this clone: Within the sample, other DNA sequences also encode this same CDR3. The J gene is TRBJ1-1, the V gene TRBV4-2; D remains ambiguous. The CDR3 contains 13 residues. V lost 4 bases, J lost 0 bases, and 6 bases lay in between. Germline V gene lookup returns CDR1 LGHNA and CDR2 YNFKEQ. The CDR3 spells CASSRGLNTEAFF. CDR3 in DNA: TGTGCCAGCAGCCGAGGGTTGAACACTGAAGCTTTCTTT.

V usage is TRBV9 and J usage is TRBJ1-4; D call uncertain. The CDR3 loop spans 13 amino acids. The germline V and J ends were trimmed by 0 bases and 11 bases, with 11 bases remaining between them. Germline V gene sequence: CDR1 SGDLS, CDR2 YYNGEE. The CDR3: CASSVARGGKLFF. For the CDR3, the DNA is TGTGCCAGCAGCGTAGCACGGGGAGGGAAACTGTTTTTT.

In this sample, this clone turned up a few times. V usage is TRBV4-3 and J usage is TRBJ2-3, with TRBD1 matching 10 bases. CDR3 length: 16 amino acids. Germline values: CDR1 LGHNA, CDR2 YSLEER. V shed 1 base, J shed 4 bases, and the junction held 5 bases outside the gene matches. CDR3 DNA sequence: TGCGCCAGCAGCCAAGGTGCGGGACAGGGGTCAGATACGCAGTATTTT. It specifies CASSQGAGQGSDTQYF.

The J gene is TRBJ1-2, the V gene TRBV28; D gene ambiguous. CDR3 length: 12 residues. Germline CDR1 is MDHEN and CDR2 is SYDVKM. V was trimmed by 1 base and J by 5 bases, leaving 5 bases between them. For the CDR3, the DNA is TGTGCCAGCAGTTTATCAGGTTATGGCTACACCTTC. Its translation: CASSLSGYGYTF.

V is TRBV2 and J is TRBJ1-2, with TRBD1 matching 8 bases. This CDR3 contains 13 residues. Germline assignment: CDR1 SNHLY and CDR2 FYNNEI. The V segment lost 6 bases and the J segment 9 bases; nucleotides outside the gene matches: 9. The CDR3 protein is CASSAEGQGSYTF. The CDR3 DNA reads TGTGCCAGCAGCGCAGAAGGACAGGGTAGCTACACCTTC.

For the CDR3, the DNA is TGTGCCAGTTCGCGGGCTAGCGGGCAATCTCTGTTCTTC. Amino acid sequence: CASSRASGQSLFF. The chain employs TRBV19 and TRBJ2-1; 8 bases match TRBD2. Germline-derived CDR1 and CDR2 are LNHDA and SQIVND (reference sequence). The CDR3 extends over 13 amino acids. V gave up 8 bases and J gave up 15 bases; unmatched junction bases: 15.

V and J are TRBV2 and TRBJ2-5; D might be TRBD1 (6 bases). The length of the CDR3 is 15 residues. The germline V gene encodes CDR1 SNHLY and CDR2 FYNNEI. V lost 9 bases, J lost 1 base, and 18 bases lay in between. CDR3 loop: CARRQGSGSQETQYF. For the CDR3, the DNA is TGTGCCAGAAGGCAGGGGAGCGGTTCCCAAGAGACCCAGTACTTC.